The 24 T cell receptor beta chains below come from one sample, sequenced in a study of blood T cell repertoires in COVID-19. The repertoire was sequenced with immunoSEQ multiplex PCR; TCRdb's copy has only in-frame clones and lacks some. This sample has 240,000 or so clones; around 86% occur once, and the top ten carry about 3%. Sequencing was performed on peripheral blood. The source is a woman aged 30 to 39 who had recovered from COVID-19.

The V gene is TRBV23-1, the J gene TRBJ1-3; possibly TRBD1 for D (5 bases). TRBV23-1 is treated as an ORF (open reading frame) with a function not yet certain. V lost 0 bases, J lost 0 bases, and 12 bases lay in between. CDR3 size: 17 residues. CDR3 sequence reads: CASSQSGRGNSGNTIYF. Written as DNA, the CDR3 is TGCGCCAGCAGTCAATCGGGTAGGGGCAACTCTGGAAACACCATATATTTT.

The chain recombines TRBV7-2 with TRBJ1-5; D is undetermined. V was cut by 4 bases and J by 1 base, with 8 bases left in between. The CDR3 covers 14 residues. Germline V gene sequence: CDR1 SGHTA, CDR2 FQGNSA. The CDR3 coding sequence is TGTGCCAGCAGCTCGAGACACAGCAATCAGCCCCAGCATTTT. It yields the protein CASSSRHSNQPQHF.

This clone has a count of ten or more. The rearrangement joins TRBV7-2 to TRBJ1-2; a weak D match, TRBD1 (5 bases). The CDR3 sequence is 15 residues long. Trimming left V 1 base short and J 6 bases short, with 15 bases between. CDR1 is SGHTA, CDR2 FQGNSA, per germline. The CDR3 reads CASSLVWQGSDGYTF. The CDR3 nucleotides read TGTGCCAGCAGCTTAGTGTGGCAGGGTTCAGATGGCTACACCTTC.

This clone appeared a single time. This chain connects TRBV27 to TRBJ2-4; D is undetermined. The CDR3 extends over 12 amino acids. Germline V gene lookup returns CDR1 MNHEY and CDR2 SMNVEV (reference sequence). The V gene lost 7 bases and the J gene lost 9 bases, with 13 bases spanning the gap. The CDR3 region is CASTPESGIQYF. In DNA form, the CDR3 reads TGTGCCAGCACCCCGGAATCGGGCATTCAGTACTTC.

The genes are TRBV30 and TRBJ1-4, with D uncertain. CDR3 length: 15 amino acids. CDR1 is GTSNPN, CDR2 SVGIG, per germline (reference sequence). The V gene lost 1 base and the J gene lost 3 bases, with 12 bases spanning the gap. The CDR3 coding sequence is TGTGCCTGGAGTGGCGGACGAGGGTCTAATGAAAAACTGTTTTTT. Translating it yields CAWSGGRGSNEKLFF.

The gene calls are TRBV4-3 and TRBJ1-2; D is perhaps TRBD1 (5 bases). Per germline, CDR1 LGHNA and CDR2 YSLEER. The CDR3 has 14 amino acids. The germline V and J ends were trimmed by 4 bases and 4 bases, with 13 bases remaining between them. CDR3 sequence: CASSPRGGTYGYTF. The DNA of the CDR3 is TGCGCCAGCAGCCCACGGGGGGGGACCTATGGCTACACCTTC.

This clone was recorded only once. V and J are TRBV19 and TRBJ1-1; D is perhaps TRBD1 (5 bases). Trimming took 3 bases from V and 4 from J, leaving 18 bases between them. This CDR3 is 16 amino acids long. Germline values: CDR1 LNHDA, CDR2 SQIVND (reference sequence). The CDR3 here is CASSITPRRGITEAFF. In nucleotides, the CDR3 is TGTGCCAGTAGTATCACACCACGAAGGGGTATCACTGAAGCTTTCTTT.

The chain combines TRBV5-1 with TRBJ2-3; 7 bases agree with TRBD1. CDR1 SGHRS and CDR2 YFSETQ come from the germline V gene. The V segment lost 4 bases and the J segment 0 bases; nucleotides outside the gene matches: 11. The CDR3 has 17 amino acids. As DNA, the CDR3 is TGCGCCAGCAGCCTCCTCAAAGGGGGCTCAAGCACAGATACGCAGTATTTT. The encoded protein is CASSLLKGGSSTDTQYF.

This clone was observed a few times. CDR3 nucleotide sequence: TGCGCCAGCAGCTCCGGGACTGGGACTGAAGCTTTCTTT. It is translated as CASSSGTGTEAFF. The chain recombines TRBV5-1 with TRBJ1-1, with a possible D match to TRBD1 (5 bases). V shed 3 bases and J shed 5 bases, with 11 bases lying between them. Per the germline V gene, CDR1 is SGHRS and CDR2 is YFSETQ. CDR3 size: 13 residues. The full variable domain, completed using reference TRBV5-1 and TRBJ1-1, is KAGVTQTPRYLIKTRGQQVTLSCSPISGHRSVSWYQQTPGQGLQFLFEYFSETQRNKGNFPGRFSGRQFSNSRSEMNVSTLELGDSALYLCASSSGTGTEAFFGQGTRLTVV.

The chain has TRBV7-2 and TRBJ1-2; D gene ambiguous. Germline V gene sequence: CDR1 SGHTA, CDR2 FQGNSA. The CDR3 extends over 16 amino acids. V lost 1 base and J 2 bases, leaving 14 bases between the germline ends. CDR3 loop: CASSLVVGSGNYGYTF. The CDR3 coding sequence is TGTGCCAGCAGCTTAGTCGTTGGGAGTGGGAACTATGGCTACACCTTC.

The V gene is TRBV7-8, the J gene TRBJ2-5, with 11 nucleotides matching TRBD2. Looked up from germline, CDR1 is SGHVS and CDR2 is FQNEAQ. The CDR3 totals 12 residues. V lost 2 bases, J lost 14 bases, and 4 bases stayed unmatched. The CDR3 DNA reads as TGTGCCAGCAGCTTACGCGGGACTAGCGGTTACTTC. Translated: CASSLRGTSGYF.

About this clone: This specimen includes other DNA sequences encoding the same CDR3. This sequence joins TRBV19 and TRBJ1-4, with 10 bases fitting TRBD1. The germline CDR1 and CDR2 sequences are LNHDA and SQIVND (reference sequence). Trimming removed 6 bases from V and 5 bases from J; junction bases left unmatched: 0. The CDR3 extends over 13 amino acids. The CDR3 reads CASRDRGNEKLFF. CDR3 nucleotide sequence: TGTGCCAGTAGGGACAGGGGGAATGAAAAACTGTTTTTT.

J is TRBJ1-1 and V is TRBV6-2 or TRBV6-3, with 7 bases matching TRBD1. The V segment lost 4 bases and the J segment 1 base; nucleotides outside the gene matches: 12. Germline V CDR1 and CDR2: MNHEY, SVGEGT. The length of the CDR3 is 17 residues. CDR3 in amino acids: CASSSPLDRTGNTEAFF. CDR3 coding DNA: TGTGCCAGCAGTTCCCCACTGGACAGGACGGGGAACACTGAAGCTTTCTTT.

The CDR3 region is CASSLRGGSSYEQYF. The DNA for the CDR3 is TGTGCCAGCAGCTTGCGGGGGGGGAGTTCCTACGAGCAGTACTTC. The gene calls are TRBV5-5 and TRBJ2-7, with 8 nucleotides matching TRBD2. CDR1 and CDR2 from the germline V gene are SGHKS and YYEKEE (reference sequence). Trimming took 1 base from V and 1 from J; bases not matched to a gene: 4. The CDR3 contains 15 residues.

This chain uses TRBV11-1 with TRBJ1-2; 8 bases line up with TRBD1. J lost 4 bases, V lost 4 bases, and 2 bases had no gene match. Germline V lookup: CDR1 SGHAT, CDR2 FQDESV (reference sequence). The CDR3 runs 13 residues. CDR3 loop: CASSSDRAYGYTF. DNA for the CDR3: TGTGCCAGCAGCTCGGACAGGGCCTATGGCTACACCTTC.

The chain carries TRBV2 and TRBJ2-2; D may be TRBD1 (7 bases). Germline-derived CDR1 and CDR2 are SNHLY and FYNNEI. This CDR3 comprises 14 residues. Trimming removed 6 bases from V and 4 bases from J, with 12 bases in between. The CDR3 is CASRRDRTTGELFF. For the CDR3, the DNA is TGTGCCAGCAGGCGGGACAGAACCACCGGGGAGCTGTTTTTT.

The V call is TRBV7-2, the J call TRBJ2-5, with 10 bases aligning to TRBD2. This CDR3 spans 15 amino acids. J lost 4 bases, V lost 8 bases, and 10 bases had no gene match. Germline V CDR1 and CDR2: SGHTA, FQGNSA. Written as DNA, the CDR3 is TGTGCCAGCGGGGACAAGCGGGGGGGCGGAGAGACCCAGTACTTC. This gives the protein CASGDKRGGGETQYF.

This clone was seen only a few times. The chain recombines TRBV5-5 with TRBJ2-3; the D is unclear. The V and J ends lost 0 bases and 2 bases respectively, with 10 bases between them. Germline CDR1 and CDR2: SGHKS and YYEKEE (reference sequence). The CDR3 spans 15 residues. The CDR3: CASSLESEDTDTQYF. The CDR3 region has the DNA TGTGCCAGCAGCTTGGAGTCAGAAGACACAGATACGCAGTATTTT.

CDR3 region: CASSHGGPTEQYF. The CDR3 DNA is TGTGCCAGCAGCCATGGAGGCCCGACCGAGCAGTACTTC. This chain joins TRBV6-5 and TRBJ2-7, with a tentative D call TRBD2 (5 bases). Per germline, CDR1 MNHEY and CDR2 SVGAGI. V was trimmed by 6 bases and J by 6 bases, leaving 15 bases between them. This CDR3 spans 13 amino acids.

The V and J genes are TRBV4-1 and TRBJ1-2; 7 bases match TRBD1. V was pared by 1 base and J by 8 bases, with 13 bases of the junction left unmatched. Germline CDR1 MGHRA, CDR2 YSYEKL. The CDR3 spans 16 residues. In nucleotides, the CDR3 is TGCGCCAGCAGCCAAGTCGGACAGGCGGACCTAGGAGGCTACACCTTC. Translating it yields CASSQVGQADLGGYTF.

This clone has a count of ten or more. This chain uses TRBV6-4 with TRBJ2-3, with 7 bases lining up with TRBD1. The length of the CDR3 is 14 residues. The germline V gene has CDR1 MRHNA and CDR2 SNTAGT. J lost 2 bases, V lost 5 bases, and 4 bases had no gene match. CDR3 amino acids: CASSRQGDTDTQYF. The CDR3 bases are TGTGCCAGCAGTCGACAGGGTGACACAGATACGCAGTATTTT.

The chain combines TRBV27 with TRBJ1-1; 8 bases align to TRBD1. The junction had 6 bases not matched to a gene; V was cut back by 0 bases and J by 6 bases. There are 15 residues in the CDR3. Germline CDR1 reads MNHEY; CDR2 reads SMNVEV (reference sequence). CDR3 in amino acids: CASSLSLTGESEAFF. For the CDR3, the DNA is TGTGCCAGCAGTTTATCGCTGACAGGGGAATCTGAAGCTTTCTTT.

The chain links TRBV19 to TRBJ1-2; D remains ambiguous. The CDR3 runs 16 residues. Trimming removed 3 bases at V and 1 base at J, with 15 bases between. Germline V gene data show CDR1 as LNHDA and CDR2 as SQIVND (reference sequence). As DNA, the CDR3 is TGTGCCAGTAGTATTTGGGTATCGGAGTTTAACTATGGCTACACCTTC. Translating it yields CASSIWVSEFNYGYTF. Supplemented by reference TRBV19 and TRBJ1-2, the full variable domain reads DGGITQSPKYLFRKEGQNVTLSCEQNLNHDAMYWYRQDPGQGLRLIYYSQIVNDFQKGDIAEGYSVSREKKESFPLTVTSAQKNPTAFYLCASSIWVSEFNYGYTFGSGTRLTVV.

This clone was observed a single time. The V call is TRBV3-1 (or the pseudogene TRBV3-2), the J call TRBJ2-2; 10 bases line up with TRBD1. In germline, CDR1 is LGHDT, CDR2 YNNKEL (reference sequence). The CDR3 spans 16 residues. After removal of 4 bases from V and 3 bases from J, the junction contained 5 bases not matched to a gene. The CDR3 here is CASSPAGTGDTGELFF. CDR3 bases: TGTGCCAGCAGCCCGGCCGGGACAGGGGACACCGGGGAGCTGTTTTTT.